The T cell receptor (beta chain) under discussion was sequenced for a study of T-cell memory formation after mild COVID-19. TCRdb called the 5' RACE reads again in MiXCR, with one record for every CDR3 protein. The table lists around 370,000 distinct CDR3 sequences, 20% to 25% of them singletons. This CDR3 has 16 residues. The J segment lost 2 bases and the V segment lost 6 bases, leaving 6 bases of the junction unmatched. The germline V gene has CDR1 KGHDR and CDR2 SFDVKD. This clonotype occurred a few times. Sample: PBMCs or a T cell subset sorted from them (not recorded which). V and J are TRBV24-1 and TRBJ2-1; 10 positions match TRBD2. This clonotype was sampled from an adult woman who had mild COVID-19 (a few samples of this study predate the infection). Cell type and time point are not known. For the CDR3, the DNA is TGTGCCACCAGTAGCGGGAGGGCCTCACCCTACAATGAGCAGTTCTTC. Protein sequence: CATSSGRASPYNEQFF.